One and the same sample provided the 16 T cell receptor beta chains below, sequenced in a study of CD8 T cells in Susac syndrome. RNA in amounts of about 0.5 to 1 ug was reverse transcribed with random hexamers. TCRdb called the immunoSEQ multiplex PCR reads again in MiXCR, with one record for every CDR3 protein. Of under 150,000 distinct CDR3 sequences listed, roughly 94% are singletons. What was sequenced was CD4+ T cells from PBMCs. The source is a human donor with Susac syndrome.

CDR3 DNA: TGTGCCAGCAGTTTCGGGGGGAACACTGAAGCTTTCTTT. This codes for CASSFGGNTEAFF. This sequence joins TRBV12-3 or TRBV12-4 and TRBJ1-1; a possible D gene is TRBD1 (5 bases). The ends were cut back, 3 bases at V and 1 base at J, with 6 bases in the middle. The CDR3 covers 13 residues.

CDR3 DNA sequence: TGTGCCAGCAGCCAATCTAGCGGGAGGAGACGGTTAGAGACCCAGTACTTC. Residues: CASSQSSGRRRLETQYF. The chain is built from TRBV7-8 and TRBJ2-5, with TRBD2 matching over 11 bases. The CDR3 spans 17 residues. Germline-derived CDR1 and CDR2 are SGHVS and FQNEAQ. Germline trimming cut 5 bases from V and 4 bases from J; bases unmatched to any gene: 12.

CDR3 protein: CSARSLQETQYF. The CDR3 coding sequence is TGCAGTGCCCGCAGCCTCCAAGAGACCCAGTACTTC. This chain connects TRBV20-1 to TRBJ2-5; no reliable D call. The CDR3 totals 12 residues. V shed 6 bases and J shed 1 base, with 9 bases lying between them. Germline lookup yields CDR1 DFQATT and CDR2 SNEGSKA (reference sequence).

This clonotype came up once. The rearrangement links TRBV9 to TRBJ2-7; TRBD1 matches at 8 bases. J lost 2 bases, V lost 2 bases, and 3 bases had no gene match. The CDR3 is made up of 14 amino acids. Germline V CDR1 and CDR2: SGDLS, YYNGEE. CDR3 residues: CASSVGTGPYEQYF. In DNA form, the CDR3 reads TGTGCCAGCAGCGTGGGGACAGGTCCCTACGAGCAGTACTTC.

The chain recombines TRBV30 with TRBJ2-2; the D gene is possibly TRBD2 (5 bases). With 1 base removed from V and 6 bases from J, the gap between germline ends came to 6 bases. Germline assignment: CDR1 GTSNPN and CDR2 SVGIG (reference sequence). This CDR3 has 12 residues. The CDR3 bases are TGTGCCTGGAGTGCCGGGGCCGGGGAGCTGTTTTTT. Translated: CAWSAGAGELFF.

V gene TRBV20-1 combines with J gene TRBJ2-1; D possibly corresponds to TRBD2 (5 bases). V was shortened by 7 bases and J by 4 bases, with 23 bases between the two germline ends. This CDR3 has 16 amino acids. The V gene's germline CDR1 is DFQATT and CDR2 SNEGSKA (reference sequence). CDR3 DNA sequence: TGCAGTGTTCGGGTAGCCGACGGGATAAGTTACAATGAGCAGTTCTTC. This gives the protein CSVRVADGISYNEQFF.

In this sample, this clonotype turned up once. V and J are TRBV6-6 and TRBJ1-1; TRBD1 agrees at 8 bases. Germline V lookup: CDR1 MNHNY, CDR2 SVGAGI (reference sequence). The junction had 4 bases not matched to a gene; V was cut back by 6 bases and J by 1 base. The CDR3 spans 14 residues. The CDR3 nucleotides read TGTGCCAGCAGCTGGGACAGGCCGAACACTGAAGCTTTCTTT. Translation: CASSWDRPNTEAFF.

This sequence joins TRBV30 and TRBJ1-4, with D unresolved. CDR1 is GTSNPN, CDR2 SVGIG, per germline (reference sequence). Deletions cut 0 bases from V and 7 bases from J, with 6 bases between. The CDR3 totals 12 residues. CDR3 nucleotides: TGTGCCTGGAGTGTACTAAGTGAAAAACTGTTTTTT. Encoded protein: CAWSVLSEKLFF.

The rearrangement links TRBV7-9 to TRBJ1-2; no definite D call. Between the trimmed V and J ends, which lost 1 base and 4 bases, there was a span of 10 bases. In germline, CDR1 is SEHNR, CDR2 FQNEAQ (reference sequence). The CDR3 runs to 14 residues. This CDR3 reads CASSLDASSYGYTF. In DNA form, the CDR3 reads TGTGCCAGCAGCTTAGACGCGTCCTCCTATGGCTACACCTTC. The complete variable domain, with remaining parts taken from reference TRBV7-9 and TRBJ1-2, reads DTGVSQNPRHKITKRGQNVTFRCDPISEHNRLYWYRQTLGQGPEFLTYFQNEAQLEKSRLLSDRFSAERPKGSFSTLEIQRTEQGDSAMYLCASSLDASSYGYTFGSGTRLTVV.

The sample holds a few counts of this clonotype. The J gene is TRBJ2-1, the V gene TRBV5-4, with D possibly being TRBD2 (6 bases). Trimming shortened V by 4 bases and J by 1 base, and 9 bases separated the two germline ends. This CDR3 spans 14 amino acids. Germline-derived CDR1 and CDR2 are SGHNT and YYREEE (reference sequence). CDR3: CASSEAGSYNEQFF. CDR3 in DNA: TGTGCCAGCAGCGAGGCGGGATCCTACAATGAGCAGTTCTTC.

The chain is built from TRBV20-1 and TRBJ1-1; D possibly corresponds to TRBD1 (5 bases). This CDR3 is 13 amino acids long. Trimming pared 6 bases from V and 3 bases from J, leaving 14 bases between. Per the germline V gene, CDR1 is DFQATT and CDR2 is SNEGSKA (reference sequence). The CDR3 DNA reads as TGCAGTGCACCTAAAAGCAGGGACACTGAAGCTTTCTTT. Its translation: CSAPKSRDTEAFF.

V is TRBV20-1 and J is TRBJ2-1; possible D gene TRBD1, 6 bases. The V gene's germline CDR1 is DFQATT and CDR2 SNEGSKA (reference sequence). V was shortened by 4 bases and J by 5 bases, with 15 bases between the two germline ends. The CDR3 consists of 14 residues. The CDR3 here is CSAKVGASNNEQFF. CDR3 in DNA: TGCAGTGCTAAAGTGGGGGCCTCGAACAATGAGCAGTTCTTC.

This clonotype was found once. The rearrangement links TRBV28 to TRBJ1-2; D unclear. V was shortened by 2 bases and J by 2 bases, with 12 bases between the two germline ends. CDR1 and CDR2 (germline): MDHEN, SYDVKM. The CDR3 loop spans 15 amino acids. The CDR3 protein is CASSLRWRANYGYTF. Written as DNA, the CDR3 is TGTGCCAGCAGTTTACGGTGGCGGGCCAACTATGGCTACACCTTC.

This chain joins TRBV7-3 and TRBJ1-2, with TRBD1 as a possible D gene (6 bases). Germline CDR1 SGHTA, CDR2 FQGTGA. The CDR3 covers 13 residues. Deletions cut 5 bases from V and 5 bases from J, with 12 bases between. CDR3 in amino acids: CASSPAGAYGYTF. DNA for the CDR3: TGTGCCAGCAGCCCCGCGGGGGCATATGGCTACACCTTC.

The chain employs TRBV20-1 and TRBJ1-1, with 8 bases lining up with TRBD1. The ends lost 3 bases at V and 1 base at J; junction bases unmatched: 10. Germline assignment: CDR1 DFQATT and CDR2 SNEGSKA (reference sequence). CDR3 length: 16 amino acids. CDR3 residues: CSASPGGAMRNTEAFF. Written as DNA, the CDR3 is TGCAGTGCTAGTCCAGGGGGCGCGATGAGGAACACTGAAGCTTTCTTT.

The rearrangement links TRBV2 to TRBJ2-7; TRBD2 matches 8 bases. The germline CDR1 and CDR2 sequences are SNHLY and FYNNEI. The CDR3 is 15 residues long. With V trimmed by 7 bases and J by 6 bases, 14 bases remained unmatched. The CDR3 DNA is TGTGCCAGCAACAGCGGGGGTTCCTTAAGTTTCGAGCAGTACTTC. Translation: CASNSGGSLSFEQYF.